This TCR beta chain appears in the sequencing data of a study of regulatory T cells in long-lasting Graves disease. This CDR3 is 17 amino acids long. Trimming cost V 4 bases and J 6 bases; bases outside gene matches: 13. CDR1 and CDR2 from the germline V gene are SGHKS and YYEKEE (reference sequence). The time point: newly diagnosed GD, antithyroid drugs for less than 3 months. Isolated PBMC RNA provided the starting material for the TCR library. This clonotype was seen ten or more times. Its specificity is not known. Both iRepertoire HTBI primers and Arm-PCR of CDR3 regions were used to build the TCR beta libraries. TCRdb itself ran the multiplex PCR reads through MiXCR, one entry per CDR3 protein. The sample lists under 300,000 distinct CDR3 sequences, 20% to 25% seen once, with approximately 13% in the top ten. Regarding the study as a whole: The study found lower TCR diversity in persistent Graves' patients than in newly diagnosed ones.

V is TRBV5-5 and J is TRBJ2-1, with TRBD1 identical over 10 bases. The input for sequencing was peripheral blood mononuclear cells (PBMCs), taken at new diagnosis, from a patient treated with antithyroid drugs. The TCR originated in a female donor with Graves disease. Written as DNA, the CDR3 is TGTGCCAGCAGCAAGACGACGGGGACAGGGGCTGCCAATGAGCAGTTCTTC. Amino acid sequence: CASSKTTGTGAANEQFF.